The 18 T cell receptor beta chains reported below all come from one sample, sequenced in a study of control samples from healthy donors and cancer patients. The data were produced by immunoSEQ multiplex PCR, yet TCRdb's version contains in-frame clones alone and is incomplete. The sample holds fewer than 25,000 clones; 85% to 90% are singletons and the top ten take 8% to 10%. The sample taken for sequencing was PBMCs. The receptors come from a woman aged 55-69 years with head and neck cancer.

The rearrangement uses TRBV5-1 and TRBJ2-1, with a possible D match to TRBD2 (5 bases). V was cut by 6 bases and J by 8 bases, with 21 bases left in between. This CDR3 is built from 15 residues. CDR1 SGHRS and CDR2 YFSETQ come from the germline V gene. CDR3 DNA: TGCGCCAGCACCTCCCGAGCGGAACCCGGTGATGAGCAGTTCTTC. This sequence encodes CASTSRAEPGDEQFF.

The gene calls are TRBV18 and TRBJ2-3, with 9 positions matching TRBD2. Trimming removed 6 bases from V and 3 bases from J; junction bases left unmatched: 10. This CDR3 has 16 residues. The germline V gene has CDR1 KGHSH and CDR2 LQKENI. CDR3 DNA sequence: TGTGCCAGCTCCCCGACAGTTCTAGCGGGAACAGATACGCAGTATTTT. Its translation is CASSPTVLAGTDTQYF.

The genes are TRBV18 and TRBJ2-3, with D perhaps TRBD1 (5 bases). The CDR3 has 14 amino acids. V lost 3 bases to trimming and J lost 4 bases, with 11 bases between them. CDR1 and CDR2 (germline): KGHSH, LQKENI. This CDR3 is CASSPWYRSDTQYF. Written as DNA, the CDR3 is TGTGCCAGCTCACCCTGGTACAGGTCAGATACGCAGTATTTT.

The J gene is TRBJ2-1, the V gene TRBV7-9; D is ambiguous. V was trimmed by 2 bases and J by 2 bases, leaving 10 bases between them. Germline V gene lookup returns CDR1 SEHNR and CDR2 FQNEAQ (reference sequence). This CDR3 is built from 15 residues. The CDR3 DNA reads as TGTGCCAGCAGCTTATCCGCCGAACCCTACAATGAGCAGTTCTTC. Its translation: CASSLSAEPYNEQFF. The full variable domain, rest sourced from reference TRBV7-9 and TRBJ2-1, is DTGVSQNPRHKITKRGQNVTFRCDPISEHNRLYWYRQTLGQGPEFLTYFQNEAQLEKSRLLSDRFSAERPKGSFSTLEIQRTEQGDSAMYLCASSLSAEPYNEQFFGPGTRLTVL.

The rearrangement uses TRBV2 and TRBJ1-2; no definite D call. Germline values: CDR1 SNHLY, CDR2 FYNNEI. Trimming shortened V by 8 bases and J by 7 bases, and 17 bases separated the two germline ends. The CDR3 contains 13 residues. CDR3 nucleotide sequence: TGTGCCAGCGTCGTTGTCAATCCTGGTGGCTACACCTTC. Its protein product is CASVVVNPGGYTF.

J is TRBJ1-5 and V is TRBV20-1; D is unresolved. The V end was cut by 3 bases, the J end by 0 bases, with 9 bases between. In germline, CDR1 is DFQATT, CDR2 SNEGSKA (reference sequence). This CDR3 is built from 14 residues. The CDR3 region has the DNA TGCAGTGCTAGTAGGGCAGTTAGCAATCAGCCCCAGCATTTT. Its translation is CSASRAVSNQPQHF.

This chain joins TRBV7-3 and TRBJ2-1, with 7 nucleotides matching TRBD2. The germline V gene has CDR1 SGHTA and CDR2 FQGTGA. The V segment lost 4 bases and the J segment 12 bases; nucleotides outside the gene matches: 9. This CDR3 is built from 13 residues. This chain's CDR3 is CASSSSLASGQFF. The CDR3 DNA follows: TGTGCCAGCAGCTCCTCGCTGGCTAGCGGGCAGTTCTTC.

The chain links TRBV12-3 or TRBV12-4 to TRBJ1-1; no clear D. Trimming pared 3 bases from V and 2 bases from J, leaving 7 bases between. The CDR3 contains 13 residues. CDR3 coding DNA: TGTGCCAGCAGTTTTATTACAAACACTGAAGCTTTCTTT. Its translation is CASSFITNTEAFF.

The rearrangement uses TRBV2 and TRBJ1-4; unclear D gene. Germline V CDR1 and CDR2: SNHLY, FYNNEI. Trimming removed 8 bases from V and 4 bases from J, with 14 bases in between. The CDR3 has 14 amino acids. In nucleotides, the CDR3 is TGTGCCAGCCGGATGGCGGACTATAATGAAAAACTGTTTTTT. Its translation is CASRMADYNEKLFF.

V is TRBV27 and J is TRBJ2-1; 7 positions agree with TRBD2. The germline V gene has CDR1 MNHEY and CDR2 SMNVEV (reference sequence). This CDR3 contains 15 residues. Germline trimming cut 4 bases from V and 1 base from J; bases unmatched to any gene: 4. CDR3 residues: CASSSRERSYNEQFF. DNA of the CDR3: TGTGCCAGCAGTTCGCGGGAGAGGTCCTACAATGAGCAGTTCTTC.

The rearrangement links TRBV5-4 to TRBJ2-1; 15 bases map to TRBD2. The V segment lost 0 bases and the J segment 9 bases; nucleotides outside the gene matches: 10. The CDR3 contains 18 residues. Germline-derived CDR1 and CDR2 are SGHNT and YYREEE (reference sequence). CDR3 DNA sequence: TGTGCCAGCAGCTTGGGGACTAGCGGGAGGGGGAGGAGTGGTGAGCAGTTCTTC. Its protein product is CASSLGTSGRGRSGEQFF.

This clone has only a few counts. The chain recombines TRBV18 with TRBJ2-7; a possible D gene is TRBD2 (5 bases). Trimming pared 5 bases from V and 0 bases from J, leaving 14 bases between. The CDR3 runs to 15 residues. CDR1 and CDR2 from the germline V gene are KGHSH and LQKENI. The DNA for the CDR3 is TGTGCCAGCTCAACTTTTATACGGGGCTCCTACGAGCAGTACTTC. Its translation: CASSTFIRGSYEQYF.

The rearrangement uses TRBV5-6 and TRBJ1-4; the D is unclear. Germline CDR1 and CDR2: SGHDT and YYEEEE. This CDR3 is 15 amino acids long. The germline V and J ends were trimmed by 1 base and 8 bases, with 15 bases remaining between them. The CDR3 spells CASSLLVQTPEKLFF. In DNA form, the CDR3 reads TGTGCCAGCAGCTTGTTGGTCCAGACGCCAGAAAAACTGTTTTTT.

The chain links TRBV5-1 to TRBJ2-2; a weak D match, TRBD1 (6 bases). Trimming removed 0 bases from V and 5 bases from J, with 11 bases in between. The CDR3 has 15 amino acids. From germline, CDR1 is SGHRS and CDR2 YFSETQ. The CDR3 sequence is CASSLVAGDTGELFF. In DNA form, the CDR3 reads TGCGCCAGCAGCTTGGTAGCAGGGGATACCGGGGAGCTGTTTTTT.

CDR3 residues: CASSPASGQGAQQYF. CDR3 coding DNA: TGTGCCAGCTCACCTGCTTCTGGACAGGGAGCTCAGCAGTACTTC. The V and J genes are TRBV18 and TRBJ2-7, with 8 positions matching TRBD1. Germline loops: CDR1 KGHSH, CDR2 LQKENI. V was pared by 3 bases and J by 8 bases, with 12 bases of the junction left unmatched. This CDR3 region has 15 residues.

This chain joins TRBV5-1 and TRBJ2-1, with 10 bases identical to TRBD1. The germline V gene encodes CDR1 SGHRS and CDR2 YFSETQ. The trim removed 3 bases at V and 6 bases at J, leaving 6 bases unmatched. The CDR3 is made up of 15 amino acids. CDR3 DNA: TGCGCCAGCAGCTCGGGGACAGGGGACTCCAATGAGCAGTTCTTC. This sequence encodes CASSSGTGDSNEQFF.

The rearrangement joins TRBV6-6 to TRBJ1-2; the D gene is possibly TRBD1 (5 bases). V was shortened by 6 bases and J by 5 bases, with 13 bases between the two germline ends. Germline-derived CDR1 and CDR2 are MNHNY and SVGAGI (reference sequence). This CDR3 comprises 13 residues. The CDR3 spells CASREGEMYGYTF. In nucleotides, the CDR3 is TGTGCCAGCAGGGAAGGGGAGATGTATGGCTACACCTTC.

The chain couples TRBV7-6 to TRBJ1-5; TRBD1 might be the D (5 bases). Germline V gene data show CDR1 as SGHVS and CDR2 as FNYEAQ. CDR3 size: 14 residues. The ends were cut back, 0 bases at V and 9 bases at J, with 12 bases in the middle. In nucleotides, the CDR3 is TGTGCCAGCAGCTTAGCTCAGGGCCCGGGGCCCCAGCATTTT. Translation gives CASSLAQGPGPQHF.